This passage covers 11 T cell receptor beta chains from one sample sequenced in a study of shared clonotypes between healthy human individuals. Generated by immunoSEQ multiplex PCR, the TCRdb table keeps only in-frame clones and is missing some. The data contain about 2.4 million clones, 85% to 95% of them singletons. Sequencing was carried out using naive CD4+ T cells sorted from blood. Subset of the sample: CD45RA+ positively selected. The receptors originated from a man aged 18 to 35 in good health.

V and J are TRBV30 and TRBJ2-6; D tentatively fits TRBD1 or TRBD2 (5 bases each). Germline values: CDR1 GTSNPN, CDR2 SVGIG (reference sequence). This CDR3 has 17 amino acids. Trimming took 3 bases from V and 1 from J, leaving 16 bases between them. The CDR3 sequence: CAWRRGAINSGANVLTF. CDR3 DNA sequence: TGTGCCTGGAGAAGAGGGGCCATCAATTCTGGGGCCAACGTCCTGACTTTC.

This chain uses TRBV6-4 with TRBJ1-2; 11 bases fit TRBD1. CDR3 length: 14 residues. The germline V gene encodes CDR1 MRHNA and CDR2 SNTAGT. V trimming: 4 bases; J trimming: 5 bases; junction bases outside the gene matches: 3. The CDR3 here is CASSAGTGGYGYTF. In DNA form, the CDR3 reads TGTGCCAGCAGTGCCGGGACAGGGGGATATGGCTACACCTTC.

A word on this clone: This same CDR3 is encoded by further DNA sequences in the sample. V usage is TRBV15 and J usage is TRBJ2-5; TRBD1 might be the D (5 bases). The CDR3 is 14 amino acids. The ends were cut back, 1 base at V and 5 bases at J, with 11 bases in the middle. CDR1 is LNHNV and CDR2 is YYDKDF in the germline V gene (reference sequence). CDR3 region: CATSRGGSSETQYF. The CDR3 region has the DNA TGTGCCACCAGCAGAGGGGGCTCTTCGGAGACCCAGTACTTC.

The chain couples TRBV6-5 to TRBJ2-7; weak D call: TRBD2 (6 bases). The CDR3 is made up of 15 amino acids. The V gene lost 5 bases and the J gene lost 0 bases, with 14 bases spanning the gap. In germline, CDR1 is MNHEY, CDR2 SVGAGI. The CDR3: CASSHGGRSSYEQYF. CDR3 DNA: TGTGCCAGCAGTCACGGGGGTCGAAGCTCCTACGAGCAGTACTTC.

This clone was seen just once. The chain joins TRBV5-4 to TRBJ2-3; the D gene is possibly TRBD2 (5 bases). From germline, CDR1 is SGHNT and CDR2 YYREEE (reference sequence). The V gene lost 4 bases and the J gene lost 2 bases, with 11 bases spanning the gap. The CDR3 is 14 residues long. CDR3 nucleotide sequence: TGTGCCAGCAGCCTGGAGGAGTACACAGATACGCAGTATTTT. As protein: CASSLEEYTDTQYF.

The chain couples TRBV10-3 to TRBJ1-2; D ambiguous. From germline, CDR1 is ENHRY and CDR2 SYGVKD. The CDR3 extends over 14 amino acids. Trimming cost V 4 bases and J 0 bases, with 9 bases left between them. CDR3 nucleotides: TGTGCCATCAGTGGTGGAAGGACTAACTATGGCTACACCTTC. Protein: CAISGGRTNYGYTF.

The chain joins TRBV27 to TRBJ2-7; 7 bases fit TRBD2. Trimming at V came to 6 bases and at J to 3 bases, leaving 8 bases not matched to a gene. Germline lookup yields CDR1 MNHEY and CDR2 SMNVEV (reference sequence). The CDR3 contains 14 residues. CDR3 in amino acids: CASRKRGLDYEQYF. The DNA of the CDR3 is TGTGCCAGCAGAAAGCGGGGCCTTGACTACGAGCAGTACTTC.

CDR3: CATQRTSGKNNEQFF. In DNA, the CDR3 is TGTGCCACCCAAAGGACTAGCGGGAAGAACAATGAGCAGTTCTTC. The chain carries TRBV2 and TRBJ2-1, with 12 bases identical to TRBD2. CDR1 and CDR2 (germline): SNHLY, FYNNEI. The CDR3 covers 15 residues. V lost 10 bases to trimming and J lost 5 bases; unmatched junction nucleotides: 9. The full variable domain, in which reference TRBV2 and TRBJ2-1 provide the parts outside the CDR3, is EPEVTQTPSHQVTQMGQEVILRCVPISNHLYFYWYRQILGQKVEFLVSFYNNEISEKSEIFDDQFSVERPDGSNFTLKIRSTKLEDSAMYFCATQRTSGKNNEQFFGPGTRLTVL.

The J gene is TRBJ1-6, the V gene TRBV5-1, with 8 bases matching TRBD1. The CDR3 is 16 residues long. CDR1 and CDR2 from the germline V gene are SGHRS and YFSETQ. With 4 bases clipped from V and 3 bases from J, the junction kept 6 bases outside the gene matches. For the CDR3, the DNA is TGCGCCAGCAGCCCCTCAGGGGGCGGCTATAATTCACCCCTCCACTTT. Translation: CASSPSGGGYNSPLHF.

V and J are TRBV18 and TRBJ2-7, with 9 bases lining up with TRBD1. Germline V gene data show CDR1 as KGHSH and CDR2 as LQKENI. The CDR3 spans 14 residues. V lost 4 bases, J lost 3 bases, and 4 bases stayed unmatched. The CDR3 loop is CASSHSTGGYEQYF. CDR3 nucleotides: TGTGCCAGCTCACACTCGACAGGGGGCTACGAGCAGTACTTC.

The rearrangement uses TRBV7-2 and TRBJ1-1; no firm D call. Germline V lookup: CDR1 SGHTA, CDR2 FQGNSA. The CDR3 runs 17 residues. Between the trimmed V and J ends, which lost 4 bases and 0 bases, there was a span of 18 bases. The DNA of the CDR3 is TGTGCCAGCAGCTCCCCGTTTAATAGATTCATGAACACTGAAGCTTTCTTT. As protein: CASSSPFNRFMNTEAFF.